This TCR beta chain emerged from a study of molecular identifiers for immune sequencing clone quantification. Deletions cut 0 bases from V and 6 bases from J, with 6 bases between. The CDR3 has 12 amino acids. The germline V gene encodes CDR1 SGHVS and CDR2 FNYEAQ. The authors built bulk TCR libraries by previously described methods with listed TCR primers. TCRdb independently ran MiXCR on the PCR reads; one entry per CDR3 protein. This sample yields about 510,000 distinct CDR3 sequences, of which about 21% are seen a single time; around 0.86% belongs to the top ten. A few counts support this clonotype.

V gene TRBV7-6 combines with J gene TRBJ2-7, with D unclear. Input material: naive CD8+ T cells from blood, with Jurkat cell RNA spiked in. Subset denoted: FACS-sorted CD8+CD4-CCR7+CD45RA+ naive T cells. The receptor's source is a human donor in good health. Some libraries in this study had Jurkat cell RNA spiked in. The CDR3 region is CASSLASTEQYF. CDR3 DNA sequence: TGTGCCAGCAGCTTAGCCTCTACCGAGCAGTACTTC.